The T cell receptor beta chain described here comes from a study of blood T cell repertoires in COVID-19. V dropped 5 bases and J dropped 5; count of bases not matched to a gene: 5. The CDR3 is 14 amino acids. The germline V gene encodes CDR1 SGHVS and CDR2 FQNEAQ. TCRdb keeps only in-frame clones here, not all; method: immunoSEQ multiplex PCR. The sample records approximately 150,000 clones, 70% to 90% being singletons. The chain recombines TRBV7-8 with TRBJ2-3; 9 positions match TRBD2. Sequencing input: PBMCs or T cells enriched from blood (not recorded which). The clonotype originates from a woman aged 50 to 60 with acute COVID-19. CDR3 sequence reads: CASSPGLALDTQYF. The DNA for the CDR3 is TGTGCCAGCAGCCCGGGACTAGCTTTAGATACGCAGTATTTT.